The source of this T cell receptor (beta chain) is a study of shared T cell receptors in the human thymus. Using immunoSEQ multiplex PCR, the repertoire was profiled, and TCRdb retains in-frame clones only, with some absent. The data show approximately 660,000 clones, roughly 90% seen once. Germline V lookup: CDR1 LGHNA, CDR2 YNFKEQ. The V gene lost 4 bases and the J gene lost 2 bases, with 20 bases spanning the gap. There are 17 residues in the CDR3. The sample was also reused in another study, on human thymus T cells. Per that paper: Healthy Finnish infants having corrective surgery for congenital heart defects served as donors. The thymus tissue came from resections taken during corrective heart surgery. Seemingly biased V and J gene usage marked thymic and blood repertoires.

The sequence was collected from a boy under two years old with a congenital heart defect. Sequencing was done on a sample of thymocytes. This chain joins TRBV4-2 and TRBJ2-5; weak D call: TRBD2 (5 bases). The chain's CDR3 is CASSLIAVDSKQETQYF. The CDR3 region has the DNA TGTGCCAGCAGCCTTATCGCGGTGGACTCGAAACAAGAGACCCAGTACTTC.